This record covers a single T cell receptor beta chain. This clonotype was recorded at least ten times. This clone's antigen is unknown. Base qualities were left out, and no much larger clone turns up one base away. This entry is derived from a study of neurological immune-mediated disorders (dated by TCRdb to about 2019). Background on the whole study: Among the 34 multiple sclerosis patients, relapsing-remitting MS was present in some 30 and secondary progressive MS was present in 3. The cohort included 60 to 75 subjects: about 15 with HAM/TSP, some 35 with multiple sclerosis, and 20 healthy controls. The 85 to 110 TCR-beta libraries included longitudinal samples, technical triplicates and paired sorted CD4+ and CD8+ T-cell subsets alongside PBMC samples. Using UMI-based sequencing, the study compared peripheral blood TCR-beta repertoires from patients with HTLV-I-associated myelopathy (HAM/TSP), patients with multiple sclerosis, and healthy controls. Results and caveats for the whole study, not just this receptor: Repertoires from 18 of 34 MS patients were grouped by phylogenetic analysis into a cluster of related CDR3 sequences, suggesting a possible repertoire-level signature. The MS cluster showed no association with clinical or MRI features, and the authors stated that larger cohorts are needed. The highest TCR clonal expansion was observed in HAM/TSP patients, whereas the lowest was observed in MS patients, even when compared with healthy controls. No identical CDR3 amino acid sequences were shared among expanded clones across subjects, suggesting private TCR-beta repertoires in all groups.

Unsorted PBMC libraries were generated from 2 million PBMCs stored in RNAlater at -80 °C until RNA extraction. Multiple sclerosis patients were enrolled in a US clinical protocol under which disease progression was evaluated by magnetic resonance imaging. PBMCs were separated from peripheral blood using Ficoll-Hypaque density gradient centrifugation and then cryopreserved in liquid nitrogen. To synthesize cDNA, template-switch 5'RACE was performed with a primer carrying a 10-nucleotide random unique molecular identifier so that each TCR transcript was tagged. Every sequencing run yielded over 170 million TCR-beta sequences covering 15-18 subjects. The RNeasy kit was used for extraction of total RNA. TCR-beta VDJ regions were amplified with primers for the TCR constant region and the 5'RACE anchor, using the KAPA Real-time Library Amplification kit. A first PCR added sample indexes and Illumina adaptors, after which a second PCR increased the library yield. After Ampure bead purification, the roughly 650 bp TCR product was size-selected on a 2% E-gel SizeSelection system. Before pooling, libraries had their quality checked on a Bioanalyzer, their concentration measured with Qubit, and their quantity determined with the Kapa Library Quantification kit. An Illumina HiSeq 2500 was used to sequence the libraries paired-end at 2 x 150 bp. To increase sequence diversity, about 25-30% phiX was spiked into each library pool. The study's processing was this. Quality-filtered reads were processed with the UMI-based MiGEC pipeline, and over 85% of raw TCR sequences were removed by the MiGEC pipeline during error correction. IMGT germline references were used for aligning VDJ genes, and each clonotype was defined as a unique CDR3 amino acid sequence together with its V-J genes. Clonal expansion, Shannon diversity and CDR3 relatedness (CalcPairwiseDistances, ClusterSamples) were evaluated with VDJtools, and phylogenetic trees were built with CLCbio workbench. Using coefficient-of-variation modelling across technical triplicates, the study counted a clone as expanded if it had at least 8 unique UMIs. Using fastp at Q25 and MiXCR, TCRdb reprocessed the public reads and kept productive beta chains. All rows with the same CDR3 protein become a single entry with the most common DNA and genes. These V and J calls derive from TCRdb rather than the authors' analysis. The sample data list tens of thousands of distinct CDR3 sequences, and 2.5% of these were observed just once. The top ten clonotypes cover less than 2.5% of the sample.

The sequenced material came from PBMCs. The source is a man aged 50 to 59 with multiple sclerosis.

The DNA sequence is TGTGCCACCAGTGATTTCCGACAGGGTAACACCGGGGAGCTGTTTTTT. Its protein product is CATSDFRQGNTGELFF. Here the chain combines TRBV24-1 and TRBJ2-2, with TRBD1 matching 7 junction bases. V is trimmed back by 1 base and J by 2 bases, and the junction contains 3 bases that no gene match accounts for. The CDR3 goes from the cysteine to the phenylalanine over 16 residues. Left in the record is the CDR3 DNA by itself, 48 bases read in frame from the first base. From the germline V gene, CDR1 is KGHDR and CDR2 is SFDVKD.